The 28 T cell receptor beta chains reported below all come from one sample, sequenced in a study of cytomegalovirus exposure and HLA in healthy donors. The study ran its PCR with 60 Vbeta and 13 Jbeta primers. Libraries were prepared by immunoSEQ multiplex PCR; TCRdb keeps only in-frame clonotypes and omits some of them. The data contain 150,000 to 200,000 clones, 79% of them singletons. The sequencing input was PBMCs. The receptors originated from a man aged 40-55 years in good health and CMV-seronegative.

CDR3 loop: CASSQEGLAGPRNEQFF. In DNA form, the CDR3 reads TGTGCCAGCAGCCAAGAAGGACTAGCGGGACCGAGGAATGAGCAGTTCTTC. J is TRBJ2-1 and V is TRBV4-2, with 12 bases that match TRBD2. The length of the CDR3 is 17 residues. Germline values: CDR1 LGHNA, CDR2 YNFKEQ. Trimming cost V 0 bases and J 7 bases; bases outside gene matches: 7.

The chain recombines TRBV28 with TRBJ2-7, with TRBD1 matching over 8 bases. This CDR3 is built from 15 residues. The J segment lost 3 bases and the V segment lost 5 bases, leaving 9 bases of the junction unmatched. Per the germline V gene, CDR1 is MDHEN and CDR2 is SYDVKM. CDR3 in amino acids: CASSGVRQGHYEQYF. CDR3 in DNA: TGTGCCAGCAGTGGGGTTCGACAGGGGCACTACGAGCAGTACTTC. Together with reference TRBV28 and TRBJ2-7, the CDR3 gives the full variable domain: DVKVTQSSRYLVKRTGEKVFLECVQDMDHENMFWYRQDPGLGLRLIYFSYDVKMKEKGDIPEGYSVSREKKERFSLILESASTNQTSMYLCASSGVRQGHYEQYFGPGTRLTVT.

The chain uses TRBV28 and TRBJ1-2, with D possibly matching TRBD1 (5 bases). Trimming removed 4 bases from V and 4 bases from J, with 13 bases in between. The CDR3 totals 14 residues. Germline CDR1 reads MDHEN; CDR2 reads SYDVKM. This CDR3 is CASSSQWGGYGYTF. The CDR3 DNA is TGTGCCAGCAGTTCTCAATGGGGGGGCTATGGCTACACCTTC.

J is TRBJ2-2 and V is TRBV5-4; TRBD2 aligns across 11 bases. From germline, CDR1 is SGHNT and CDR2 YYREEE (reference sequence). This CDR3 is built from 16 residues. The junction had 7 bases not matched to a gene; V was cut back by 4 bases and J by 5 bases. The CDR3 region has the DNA TGTGCCAGCAGCCCCCCACTAGCGGGAGCGACCGGGGAGCTGTTTTTT. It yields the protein CASSPPLAGATGELFF.

CDR3 residues: CASRRGGTDTQYF. The CDR3 nucleotides are TGTGCCAGCCGACGGGGAGGCACAGATACGCAGTATTTT. V gene TRBV28 combines with J gene TRBJ2-3; D possibly corresponds to TRBD2 (5 bases). Trimming took 8 bases from V and 1 from J, leaving 10 bases between them. Germline V gene lookup returns CDR1 MDHEN and CDR2 SYDVKM. The CDR3 contains 13 residues.

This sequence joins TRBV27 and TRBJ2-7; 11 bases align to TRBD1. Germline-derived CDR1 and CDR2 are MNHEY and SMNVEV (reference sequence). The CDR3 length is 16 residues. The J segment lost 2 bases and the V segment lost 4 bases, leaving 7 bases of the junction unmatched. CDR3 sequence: CASSSRTGGFTYEQYF. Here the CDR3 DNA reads TGTGCCAGCAGTTCTAGGACAGGGGGCTTCACCTACGAGCAGTACTTC.

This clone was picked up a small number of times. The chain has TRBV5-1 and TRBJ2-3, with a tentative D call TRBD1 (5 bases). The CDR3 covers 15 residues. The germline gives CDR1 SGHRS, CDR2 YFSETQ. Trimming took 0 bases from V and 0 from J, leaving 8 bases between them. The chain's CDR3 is CASSLVQASTDTQYF. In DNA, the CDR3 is TGCGCCAGCAGCTTGGTACAGGCTAGCACAGATACGCAGTATTTT.

The CDR3 DNA follows: TGCGCCAGCAGCCAAAAGACCGACGGGCGGGAGGTAGCTGAGCAGTTCTTC. Translation gives CASSQKTDGREVAEQFF. This chain links TRBV4-3 with TRBJ2-1, with TRBD2 matching 8 bases. Trimming took 2 bases from V and 9 from J; bases not matched to a gene: 15. CDR1 and CDR2 from the germline V gene are LGHNA and YSLEER. The CDR3 spans 17 residues.

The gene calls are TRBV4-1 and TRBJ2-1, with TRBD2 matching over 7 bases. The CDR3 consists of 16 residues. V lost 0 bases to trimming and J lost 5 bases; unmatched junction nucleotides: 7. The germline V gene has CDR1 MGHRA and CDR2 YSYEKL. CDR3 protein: CASSQERAGVNNEQFF. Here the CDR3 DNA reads TGCGCCAGCAGCCAAGAACGGGCGGGGGTAAACAATGAGCAGTTCTTC.

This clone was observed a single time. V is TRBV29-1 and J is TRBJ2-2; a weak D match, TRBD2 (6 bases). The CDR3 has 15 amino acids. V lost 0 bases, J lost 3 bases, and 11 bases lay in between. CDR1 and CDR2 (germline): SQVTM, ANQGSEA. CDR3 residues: CSVEEPGVHTGELFF. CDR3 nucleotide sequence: TGCAGCGTTGAAGAGCCGGGGGTACACACCGGGGAGCTGTTTTTT.

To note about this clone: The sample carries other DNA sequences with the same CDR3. The CDR3 DNA follows: TGTGCCAGCAGCTTGGGGGGGGGTAATCAGCCCCAGCATTTT. Translating gives CASSLGGGNQPQHF. The chain couples TRBV5-5 to TRBJ1-5; TRBD1 is a possible D gene (5 bases). The CDR3 consists of 14 residues. Trimming stripped 0 bases from V and 4 bases from J, with 8 bases between. From germline, CDR1 is SGHKS and CDR2 YYEKEE (reference sequence). The variable domain in full, with the rest retrieved from reference TRBV5-5 and TRBJ1-5, is DAGVTQSPTHLIKTRGQQVTLRCSPISGHKSVSWYQQVLGQGPQFIFQYYEKEERGRGNFPDRFSARQFPNYSSELNVNALLLGDSALYLCASSLGGGNQPQHFGDGTRLSIL.

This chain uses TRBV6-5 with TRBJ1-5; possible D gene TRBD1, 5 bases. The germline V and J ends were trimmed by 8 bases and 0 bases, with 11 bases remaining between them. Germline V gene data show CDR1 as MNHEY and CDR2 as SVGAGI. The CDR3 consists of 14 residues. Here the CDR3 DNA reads TGTGCCAGCGGCGGGGGATATAGCAATCAGCCCCAGCATTTT. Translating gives CASGGGYSNQPQHF.

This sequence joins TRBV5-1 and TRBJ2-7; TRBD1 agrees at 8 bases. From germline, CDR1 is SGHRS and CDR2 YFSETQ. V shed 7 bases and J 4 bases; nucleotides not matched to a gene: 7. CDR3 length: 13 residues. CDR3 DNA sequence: TGCGCCAGCCGAATGCAGGGGGCGTACGAGCAGTACTTC. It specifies CASRMQGAYEQYF.

CDR3 coding DNA: TGTGCCAGCAGCTCCGTGGCAAAATATTACAATGAGCAGTTCTTC. It translates to CASSSVAKYYNEQFF. The chain joins TRBV5-6 to TRBJ2-1; no reliable D call. Trimming took 3 bases from V and 4 from J, leaving 14 bases between them. CDR1 is SGHDT, CDR2 YYEEEE, per germline. The CDR3 length is 15 residues.

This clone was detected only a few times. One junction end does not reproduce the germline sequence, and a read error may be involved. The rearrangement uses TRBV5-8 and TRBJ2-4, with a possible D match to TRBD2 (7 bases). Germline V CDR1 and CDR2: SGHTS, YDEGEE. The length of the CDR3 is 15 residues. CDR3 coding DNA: TGTGCCAGCAGCGAAAGAGGGGGGGACAAAAACAGTCAGTACTTC. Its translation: CASSERGGDKNSQYF.

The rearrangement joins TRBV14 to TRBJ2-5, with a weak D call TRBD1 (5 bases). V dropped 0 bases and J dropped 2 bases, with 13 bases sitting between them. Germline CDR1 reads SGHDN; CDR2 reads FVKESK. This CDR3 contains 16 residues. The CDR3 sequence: CASSQEGPPQQETQYF. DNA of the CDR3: TGTGCCAGCAGCCAAGAGGGGCCACCGCAGCAAGAGACCCAGTACTTC.

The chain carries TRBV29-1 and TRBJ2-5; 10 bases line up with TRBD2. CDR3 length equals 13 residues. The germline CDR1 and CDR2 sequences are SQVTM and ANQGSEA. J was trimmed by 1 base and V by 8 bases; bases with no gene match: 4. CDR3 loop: CSTRLAGQETQYF. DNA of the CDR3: TGCAGCACCAGACTAGCGGGCCAAGAGACCCAGTACTTC.

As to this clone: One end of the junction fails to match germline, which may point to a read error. DNA of the CDR3: TGTTCCAGCAGCTTAGACAGGAAGGAGCTGTTTTTT. Encoded protein: CSSSLDRKELFF. The V and J genes are TRBV7-9 and TRBJ2-2; D possibly corresponds to TRBD1 (6 bases). The germline gives CDR1 SEHNR, CDR2 FQNEAQ (reference sequence). The CDR3 sequence is 12 residues long.

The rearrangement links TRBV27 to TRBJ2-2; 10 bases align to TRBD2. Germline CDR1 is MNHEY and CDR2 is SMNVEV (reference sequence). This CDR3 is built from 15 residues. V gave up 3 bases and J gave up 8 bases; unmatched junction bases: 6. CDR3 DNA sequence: TGTGCCAGCAGTTTCCGGACTAGCGGAGCGGGGGAGCTGTTTTTT. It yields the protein CASSFRTSGAGELFF.

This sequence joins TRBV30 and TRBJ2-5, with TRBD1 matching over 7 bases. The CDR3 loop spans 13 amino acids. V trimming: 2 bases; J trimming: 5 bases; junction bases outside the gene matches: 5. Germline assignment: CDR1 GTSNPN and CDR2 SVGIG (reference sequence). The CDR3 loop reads CAWSIGGEETQYF. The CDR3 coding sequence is TGTGCCTGGAGTATAGGGGGCGAGGAGACCCAGTACTTC. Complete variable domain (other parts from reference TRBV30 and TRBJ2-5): SQTIHQWPATLVQPVGSPLSLECTVEGTSNPNLYWYRQAAGRGLQLLFYSVGIGQISSEVPQNLSASRPQDRQFILSSKKLLLSDSGFYLCAWSIGGEETQYFGPGTRLLVL.

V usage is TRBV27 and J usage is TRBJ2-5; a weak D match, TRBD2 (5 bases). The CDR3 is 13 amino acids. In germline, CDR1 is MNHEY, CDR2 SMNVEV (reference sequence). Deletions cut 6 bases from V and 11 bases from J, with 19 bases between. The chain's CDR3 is CASSLGELSEQYF. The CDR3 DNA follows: TGTGCCAGCAGCCTGGGAGAACTATCGGAGCAGTACTTC.

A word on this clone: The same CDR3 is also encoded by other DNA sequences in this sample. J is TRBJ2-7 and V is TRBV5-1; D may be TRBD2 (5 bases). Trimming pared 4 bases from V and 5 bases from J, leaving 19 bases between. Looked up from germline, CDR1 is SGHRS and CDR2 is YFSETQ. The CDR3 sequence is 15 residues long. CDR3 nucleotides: TGCGCCAGCAGCCCATATACCCTGCTACTAGACGAGCAGTACTTC. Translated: CASSPYTLLLDEQYF.

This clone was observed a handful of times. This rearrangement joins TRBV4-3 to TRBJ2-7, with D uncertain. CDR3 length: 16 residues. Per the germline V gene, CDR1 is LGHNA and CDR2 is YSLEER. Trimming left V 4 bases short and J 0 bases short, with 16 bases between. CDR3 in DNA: TGCGCCAGCAGCCCGCCCCGTGGGCCCAGCTCCTACGAGCAGTACTTC. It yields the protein CASSPPRGPSSYEQYF.

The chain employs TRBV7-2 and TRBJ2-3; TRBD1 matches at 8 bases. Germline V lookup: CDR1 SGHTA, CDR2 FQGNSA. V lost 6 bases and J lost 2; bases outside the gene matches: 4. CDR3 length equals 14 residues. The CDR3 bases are TGTGCCAGCAGACGGGACAGGCCCACAGATACGCAGTATTTT. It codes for CASRRDRPTDTQYF.

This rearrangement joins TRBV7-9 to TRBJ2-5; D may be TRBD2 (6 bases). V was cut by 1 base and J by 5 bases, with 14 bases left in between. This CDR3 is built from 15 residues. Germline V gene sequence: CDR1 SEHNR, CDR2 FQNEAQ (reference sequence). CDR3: CASSLGAGSGETQYF. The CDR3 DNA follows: TGTGCCAGCAGCTTAGGGGCGGGGTCAGGGGAGACCCAGTACTTC.

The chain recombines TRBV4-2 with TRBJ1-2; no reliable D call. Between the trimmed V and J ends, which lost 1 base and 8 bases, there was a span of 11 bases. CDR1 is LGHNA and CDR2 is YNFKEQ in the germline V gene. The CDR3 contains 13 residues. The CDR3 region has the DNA TGTGCCAGCAGCCAAGGCAGGCCCAGAGGCTACACCTTC. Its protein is CASSQGRPRGYTF.

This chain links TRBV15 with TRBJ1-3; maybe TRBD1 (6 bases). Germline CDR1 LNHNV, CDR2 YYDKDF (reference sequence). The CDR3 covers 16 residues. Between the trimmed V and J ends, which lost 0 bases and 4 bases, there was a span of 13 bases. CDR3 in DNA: TGTGCCACCAGCAGAGATAGGCAGGGGTCGGGAAACACCATATATTTT. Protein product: CATSRDRQGSGNTIYF.

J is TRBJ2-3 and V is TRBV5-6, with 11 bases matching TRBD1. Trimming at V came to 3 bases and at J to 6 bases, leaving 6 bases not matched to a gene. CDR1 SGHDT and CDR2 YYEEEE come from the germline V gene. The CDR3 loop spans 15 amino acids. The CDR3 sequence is CASSSGQGAWDTQYF. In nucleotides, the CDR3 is TGTGCCAGCAGCTCCGGACAGGGGGCATGGGATACGCAGTATTTT.